This T cell receptor (beta chain) was retrieved from a study of immune cell composition in non-small cell lung cancer. Study-wide findings and caveats: Clones >0.5% enriched in tumour were rarer in adenocarcinoma (33%) than squamous (around 75%).

TCRdb keeps only in-frame clones here, not all; method: immunoSEQ multiplex PCR. Of about 1,100 clones in the sample, 60% to 85% were seen once. Worth noting for this clone: Its antigen is as yet unknown.

This receptor was identified in a human donor with non-small cell lung cancer. Sequencing was done on a sample of lung tumor tissue.

This CDR3 reads CASSSGGGGEQFF. DNA for the CDR3: TGTGCCAGCAGCTCCGGGGGTGGAGGTGAGCAGTTCTTC. This chain connects TRBV5-4 to TRBJ2-1; tentative D call: TRBD2 (6 bases). The CDR3 is 13 amino acids. In germline, CDR1 is SGHNT, CDR2 YYREEE (reference sequence). V lost 3 bases and J 9 bases, leaving 13 bases between the germline ends.